This T cell receptor beta chain was identified in a study of blood T cells in healthy people across ages. For the study at large: Capturing about one barcoded beta molecule per two T cells was achieved by template switching.

The CDR3 is 14 amino acids. The junction had 6 bases not matched to a gene; V was cut back by 8 bases and J by 4 bases. Germline V gene lookup returns CDR1 SGHTA and CDR2 FQGNSA. PCR was performed a second time for roughly 7 to 11 cycles using a sample-barcoded 5' primer and a J-beta primer mix. TCRdb reprocessed the 5' RACE reads via MiXCR and lists one record per CDR3 protein. The sample lists hundreds of thousands of distinct CDR3 sequences; around 48% were seen once. Specimen: blood. This TCR came from a man aged 25 to 40 in good health. The chain is built from TRBV7-2 and TRBJ2-3; 10 nucleotides align to TRBD2. CDR3 region: CASPGLAGADTQYF. The CDR3 bases are TGTGCCAGCCCCGGGCTAGCGGGGGCAGATACGCAGTATTTT. Full variable domain (remainder filled in from reference TRBV7-2 and TRBJ2-3): GAGVSQSPSNKVTEKGKDVELRCDPISGHTALYWYRQSLGQGLEFLIYFQGNSAPDKSGLPSDRFSAERTGGSVSTLTIQRTQQEDSAVYLCASPGLAGADTQYFGPGTRLTVL.